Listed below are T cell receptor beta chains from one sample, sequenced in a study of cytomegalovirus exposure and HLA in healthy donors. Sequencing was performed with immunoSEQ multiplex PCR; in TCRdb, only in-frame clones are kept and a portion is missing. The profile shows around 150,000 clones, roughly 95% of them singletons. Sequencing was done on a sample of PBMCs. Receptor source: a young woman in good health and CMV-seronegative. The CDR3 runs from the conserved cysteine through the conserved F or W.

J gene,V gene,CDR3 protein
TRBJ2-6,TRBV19,CASSGSGVRGANVLTF
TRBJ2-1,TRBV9,CASSAALTSNEQFF
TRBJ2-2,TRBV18,CASSPPIRGFPGELFF
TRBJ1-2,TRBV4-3,CASSQDPRGEDYGYTF
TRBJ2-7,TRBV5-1,CASSSSYEQYF
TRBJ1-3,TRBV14,CASSQDISGNTIYF
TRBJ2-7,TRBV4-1,CASSQPGTSKAYEQYF
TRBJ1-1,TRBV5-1,CASSLVYTGYTEAFF
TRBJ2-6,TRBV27,CASSLSALVPRGPGANVLTF
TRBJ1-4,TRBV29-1,CSVRGGQSGEKLFF
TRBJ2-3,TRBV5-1,CASRGGPSGDTQYF
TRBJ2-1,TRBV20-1,CSGGDYNEQFF
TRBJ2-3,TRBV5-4,CASSLTRQGSDTQYF
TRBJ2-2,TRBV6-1,CASSDGLAGHTGELFF
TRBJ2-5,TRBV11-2,CASSTRTGGYETQYF
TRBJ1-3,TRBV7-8,CASSLEEISGNTIYF
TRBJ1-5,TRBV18,CASSPGLANQPQHF
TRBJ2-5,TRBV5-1,CASSTVWGPKNQETQYF
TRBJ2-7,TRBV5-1,CASSLGTASYEQYF
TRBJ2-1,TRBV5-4,CASSPTGSLTQFF
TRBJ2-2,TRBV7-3,CASSVGQAATGELFF
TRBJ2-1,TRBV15,CATSGGPYNEQFF
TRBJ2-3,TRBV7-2,CASRGGGTDTQYF
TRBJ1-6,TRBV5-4,CASSLAGDNSPLHF
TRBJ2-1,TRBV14,CASSRTLAGVYNEQFF
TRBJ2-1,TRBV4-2,CASSLEPGQGFNEQFF
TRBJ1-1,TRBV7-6,CASSLDRGNTEAFF
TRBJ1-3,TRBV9,CASSMGLSGNTIYF
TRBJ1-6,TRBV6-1,CASSVVGARSYNSPLHF
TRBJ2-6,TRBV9,CASSSTGGANVLTF
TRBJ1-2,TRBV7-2,CASRRDRGGYTF
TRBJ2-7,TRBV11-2,CASSQGQQLYEQYF
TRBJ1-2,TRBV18,CASSRQGTSFWDYGYTF
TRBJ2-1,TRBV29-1,CSVWRTGDYNEQFF
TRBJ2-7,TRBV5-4,CASSGRTSGGAAFDEQYF
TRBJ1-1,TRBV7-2,CASSSGDSNTEAFF
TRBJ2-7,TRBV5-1,CASSFSLYYEQYF
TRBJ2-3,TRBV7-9,CASRETIADTQYF
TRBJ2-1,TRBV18,CASSPTGGTLNEQFF
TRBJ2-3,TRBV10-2,CASSEGLVGRPDTQYF
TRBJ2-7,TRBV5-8,CASSLAFARQGLTSYEQYF
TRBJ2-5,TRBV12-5,CASGPGQGSETQYF
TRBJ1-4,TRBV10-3,CAISPGSNEKLFF
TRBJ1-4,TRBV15,CATSRGQGNEKLFF
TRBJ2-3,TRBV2,CASSLESGTQYF
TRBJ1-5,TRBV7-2,CASSLADRGGKPQHF
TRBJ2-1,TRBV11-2,CASSLETDYNEQFF
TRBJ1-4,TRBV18,CASSPDRVYEKLFF
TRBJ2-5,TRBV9,CASSVGGGSVETQYF
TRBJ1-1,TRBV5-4,CASSFGLSEAFF
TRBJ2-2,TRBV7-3,CASSPRDTGELFF
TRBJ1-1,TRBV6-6,CASSPPGRVPEAFF
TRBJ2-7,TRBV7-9,CASSADRSTTEQYF
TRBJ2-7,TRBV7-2,CASSLDGSAELVQYF
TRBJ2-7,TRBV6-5,CASSYGTGGGEQYF
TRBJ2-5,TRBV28,CASSRRQGKETQYF
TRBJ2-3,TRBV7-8,CASSPRAPRDTQYF
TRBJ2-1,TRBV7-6,CASSLAGLAGGNEQFF
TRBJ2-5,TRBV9,CASSTRQGFQETQYF